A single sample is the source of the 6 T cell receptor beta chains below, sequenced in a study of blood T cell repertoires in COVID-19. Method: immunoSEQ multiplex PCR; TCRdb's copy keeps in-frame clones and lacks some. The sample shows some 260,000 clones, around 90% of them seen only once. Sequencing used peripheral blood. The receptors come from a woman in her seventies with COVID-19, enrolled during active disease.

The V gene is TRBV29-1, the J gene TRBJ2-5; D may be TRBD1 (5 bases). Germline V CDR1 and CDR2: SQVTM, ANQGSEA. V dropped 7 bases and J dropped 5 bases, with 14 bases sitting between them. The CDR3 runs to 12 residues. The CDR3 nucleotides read TGCAGCGCCCATACAGGCCAGGAGACCCAGTACTTC. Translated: CSAHTGQETQYF.

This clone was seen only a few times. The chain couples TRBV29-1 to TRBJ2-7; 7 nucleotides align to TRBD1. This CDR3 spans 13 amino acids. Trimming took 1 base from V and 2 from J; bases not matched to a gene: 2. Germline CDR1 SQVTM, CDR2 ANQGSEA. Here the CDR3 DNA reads TGCAGCGTTGAAGGGCAGGGGGCCTACGAGCAGTACTTC. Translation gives CSVEGQGAYEQYF.

Here the CDR3 DNA reads TGTGCCACCAGCAGAGGAGGGGGACAGGCAGGGGCCTACGAGCAGTACTTC. It yields the protein CATSRGGGQAGAYEQYF. The genes are TRBV15 and TRBJ2-7; 8 bases fit TRBD1. The junction had 10 bases not matched to a gene; V was cut back by 1 base and J by 2 bases. Germline values: CDR1 LNHNV, CDR2 YYDKDF (reference sequence). There are 17 residues in the CDR3.

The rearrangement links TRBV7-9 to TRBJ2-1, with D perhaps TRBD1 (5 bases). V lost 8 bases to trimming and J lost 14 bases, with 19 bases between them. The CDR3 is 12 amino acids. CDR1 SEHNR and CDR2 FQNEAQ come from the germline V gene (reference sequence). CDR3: CASEAGPPRKFF. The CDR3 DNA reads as TGTGCCAGCGAGGCAGGGCCCCCAAGAAAGTTCTTC.

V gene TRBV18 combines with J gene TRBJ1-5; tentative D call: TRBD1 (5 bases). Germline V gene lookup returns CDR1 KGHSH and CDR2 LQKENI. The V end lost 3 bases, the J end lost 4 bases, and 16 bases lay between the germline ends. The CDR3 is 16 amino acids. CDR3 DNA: TGTGCCAGCTCACCCCAACTGACAGCTTCTAATCAGCCCCAGCATTTT. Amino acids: CASSPQLTASNQPQHF.

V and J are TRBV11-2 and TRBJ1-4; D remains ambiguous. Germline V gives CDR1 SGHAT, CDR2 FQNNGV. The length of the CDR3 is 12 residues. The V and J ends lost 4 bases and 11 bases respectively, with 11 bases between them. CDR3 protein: CASSSMRRKLFF. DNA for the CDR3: TGTGCCAGCAGCTCAATGAGGCGCAAACTGTTTTTT. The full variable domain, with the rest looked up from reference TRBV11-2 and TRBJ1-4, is EAGVAQSPRYKIIEKRQSVAFWCNPISGHATLYWYQQILGQGPKLLIQFQNNGVVDDSQLPKDRFSAERLKGVDSTLKIQPAKLEDSAVYLCASSSMRRKLFFGSGTQLSVL.